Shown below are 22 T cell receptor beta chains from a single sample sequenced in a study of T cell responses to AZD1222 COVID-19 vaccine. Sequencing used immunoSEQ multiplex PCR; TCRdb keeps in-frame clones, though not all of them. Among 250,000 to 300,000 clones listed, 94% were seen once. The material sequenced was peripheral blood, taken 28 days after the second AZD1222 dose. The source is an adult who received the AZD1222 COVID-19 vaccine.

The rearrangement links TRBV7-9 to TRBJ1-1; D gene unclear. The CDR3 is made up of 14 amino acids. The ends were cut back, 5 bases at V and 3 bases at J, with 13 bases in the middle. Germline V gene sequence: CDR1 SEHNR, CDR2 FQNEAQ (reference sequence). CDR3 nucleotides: TGTGCCAGCAGCCCCATACCTCGGGACACTGAAGCTTTCTTT. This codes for CASSPIPRDTEAFF.

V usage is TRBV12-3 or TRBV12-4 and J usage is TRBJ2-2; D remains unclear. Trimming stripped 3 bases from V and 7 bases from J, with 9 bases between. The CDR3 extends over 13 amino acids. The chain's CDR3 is CASSFWLRGELFF. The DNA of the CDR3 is TGTGCCAGCAGTTTCTGGTTGCGCGGGGAGCTGTTTTTT.

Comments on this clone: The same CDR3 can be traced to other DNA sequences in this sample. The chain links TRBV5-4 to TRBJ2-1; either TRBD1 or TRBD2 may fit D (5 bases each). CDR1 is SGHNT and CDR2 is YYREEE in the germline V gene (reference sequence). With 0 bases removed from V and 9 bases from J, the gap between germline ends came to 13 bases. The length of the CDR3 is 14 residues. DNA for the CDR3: TGTGCCAGCAGCTTGGCCTCAGGGAGCGGTGAGCAGTTCTTC. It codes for CASSLASGSGEQFF.

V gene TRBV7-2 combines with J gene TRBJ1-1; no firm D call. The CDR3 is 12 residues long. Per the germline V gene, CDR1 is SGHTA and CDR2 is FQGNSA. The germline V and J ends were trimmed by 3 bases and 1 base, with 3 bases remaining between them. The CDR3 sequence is CASSFRNTEAFF. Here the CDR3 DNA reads TGTGCCAGCAGCTTCAGGAACACTGAAGCTTTCTTT.

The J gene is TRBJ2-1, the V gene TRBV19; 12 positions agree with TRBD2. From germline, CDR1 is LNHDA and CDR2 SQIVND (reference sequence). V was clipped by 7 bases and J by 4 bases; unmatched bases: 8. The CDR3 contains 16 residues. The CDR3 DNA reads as TGTGCCAGTACTACCATCGGGACTAGCGGGTACAATGAGCAGTTCTTC. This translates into CASTTIGTSGYNEQFF. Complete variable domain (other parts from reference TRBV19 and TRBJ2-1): DGGITQSPKYLFRKEGQNVTLSCEQNLNHDAMYWYRQDPGQGLRLIYYSQIVNDFQKGDIAEGYSVSREKKESFPLTVTSAQKNPTAFYLCASTTIGTSGYNEQFFGPGTRLTVL.

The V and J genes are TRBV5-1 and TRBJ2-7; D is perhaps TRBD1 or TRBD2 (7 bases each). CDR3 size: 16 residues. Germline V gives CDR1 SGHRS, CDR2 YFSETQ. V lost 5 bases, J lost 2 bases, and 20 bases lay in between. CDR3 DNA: TGCGCCAGCAGGCCCCAGGGGGGGACCATTACCTACGAGCAGTACTTC. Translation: CASRPQGGTITYEQYF.

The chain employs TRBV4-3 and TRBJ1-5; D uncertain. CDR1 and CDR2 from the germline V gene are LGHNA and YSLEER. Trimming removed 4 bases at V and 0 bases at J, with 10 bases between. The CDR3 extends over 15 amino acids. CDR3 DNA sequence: TGCGCCAGCAGCCGCAGTGCCTATAGCAATCAGCCCCAGCATTTT. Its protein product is CASSRSAYSNQPQHF.

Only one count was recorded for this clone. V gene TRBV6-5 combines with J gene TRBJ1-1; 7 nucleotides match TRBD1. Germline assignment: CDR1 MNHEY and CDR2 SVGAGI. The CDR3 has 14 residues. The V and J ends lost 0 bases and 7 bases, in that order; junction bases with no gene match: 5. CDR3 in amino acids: CASSYSRTGLEAFF. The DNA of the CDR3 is TGTGCCAGCAGTTACTCTAGGACAGGCCTTGAAGCTTTCTTT.

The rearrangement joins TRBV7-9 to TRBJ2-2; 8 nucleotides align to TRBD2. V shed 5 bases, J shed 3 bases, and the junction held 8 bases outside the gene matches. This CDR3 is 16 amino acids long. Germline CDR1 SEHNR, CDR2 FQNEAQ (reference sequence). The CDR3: CASSLTGGVDTGELFF. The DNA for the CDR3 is TGTGCCAGCAGCCTCACCGGGGGGGTTGACACCGGGGAGCTGTTTTTT.

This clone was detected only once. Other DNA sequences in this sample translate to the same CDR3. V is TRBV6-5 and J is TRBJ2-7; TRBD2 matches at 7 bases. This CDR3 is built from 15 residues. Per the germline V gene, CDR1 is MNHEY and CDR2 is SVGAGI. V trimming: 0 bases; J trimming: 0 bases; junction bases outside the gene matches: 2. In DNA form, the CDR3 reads TGTGCCAGCAGTTACTCGGCTAGCGGCTCCTACGAGCAGTACTTC. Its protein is CASSYSASGSYEQYF.

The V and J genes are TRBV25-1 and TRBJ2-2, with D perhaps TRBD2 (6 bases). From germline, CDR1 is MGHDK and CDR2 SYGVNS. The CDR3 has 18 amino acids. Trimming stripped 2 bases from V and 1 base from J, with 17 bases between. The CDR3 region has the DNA TGTGCCAGCAGTGAAAATTGGGGCGGCGGGGTGAACACCGGGGAGCTGTTTTTT. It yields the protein CASSENWGGGVNTGELFF.

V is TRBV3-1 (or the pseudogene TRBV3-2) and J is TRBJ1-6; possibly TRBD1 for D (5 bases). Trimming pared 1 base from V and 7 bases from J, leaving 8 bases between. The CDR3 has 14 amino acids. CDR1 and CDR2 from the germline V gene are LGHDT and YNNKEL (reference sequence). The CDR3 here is CASSQGGRNSPLHF. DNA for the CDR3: TGTGCCAGCAGCCAAGGGGGGAGGAATTCACCCCTCCACTTT.

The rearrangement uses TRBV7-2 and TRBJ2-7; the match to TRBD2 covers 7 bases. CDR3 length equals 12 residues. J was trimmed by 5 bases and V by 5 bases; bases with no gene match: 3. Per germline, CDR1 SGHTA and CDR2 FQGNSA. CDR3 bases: TGTGCCAGCAGCCCGAGCGGGAACGAGCAGTACTTC. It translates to CASSPSGNEQYF.

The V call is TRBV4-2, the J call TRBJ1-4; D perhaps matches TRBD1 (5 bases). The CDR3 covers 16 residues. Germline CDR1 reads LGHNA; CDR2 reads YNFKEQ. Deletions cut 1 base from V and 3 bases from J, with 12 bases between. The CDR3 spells CASSQVLGVANEKLFF. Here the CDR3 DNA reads TGTGCCAGCAGCCAAGTATTAGGGGTGGCTAATGAAAAACTGTTTTTT.

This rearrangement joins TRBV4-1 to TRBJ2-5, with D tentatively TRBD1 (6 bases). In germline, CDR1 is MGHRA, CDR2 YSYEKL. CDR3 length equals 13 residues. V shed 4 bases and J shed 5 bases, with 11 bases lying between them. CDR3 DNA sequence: TGCGCCAGCAGCCCCCTGAGGGGGGAGACCCAGTACTTC. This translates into CASSPLRGETQYF.

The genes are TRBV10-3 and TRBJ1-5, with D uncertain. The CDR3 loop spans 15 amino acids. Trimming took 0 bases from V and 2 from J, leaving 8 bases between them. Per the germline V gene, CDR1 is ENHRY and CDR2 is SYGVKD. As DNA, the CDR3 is TGTGCCATCAGTGAGTCGGAGGTTGGCAATCAGCCCCAGCATTTT. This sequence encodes CAISESEVGNQPQHF.

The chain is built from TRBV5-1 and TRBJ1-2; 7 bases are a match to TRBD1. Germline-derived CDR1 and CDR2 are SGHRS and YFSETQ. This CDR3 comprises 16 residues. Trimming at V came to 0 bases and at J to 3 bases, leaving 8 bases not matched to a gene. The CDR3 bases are TGCGCCAGCAGCTTGGCCGGGGGTACAGGGGACTATGGCTACACCTTC. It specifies CASSLAGGTGDYGYTF.

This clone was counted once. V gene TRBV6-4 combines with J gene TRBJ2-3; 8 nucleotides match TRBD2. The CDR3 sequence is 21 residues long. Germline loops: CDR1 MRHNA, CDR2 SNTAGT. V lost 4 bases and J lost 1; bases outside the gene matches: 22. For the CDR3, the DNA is TGTGCCAGCAGTGCCTCCGGGGGGATAGCGGGAAGGTTTTACGGCACAGATACGCAGTATTTT. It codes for CASSASGGIAGRFYGTDTQYF.

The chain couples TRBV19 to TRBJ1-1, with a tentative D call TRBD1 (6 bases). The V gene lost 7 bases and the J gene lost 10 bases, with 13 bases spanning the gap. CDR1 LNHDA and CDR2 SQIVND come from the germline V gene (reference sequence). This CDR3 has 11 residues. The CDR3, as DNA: TGTGCCAGTACAGCCAGGGGATCAGCTTTCTTT. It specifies CASTARGSAFF.

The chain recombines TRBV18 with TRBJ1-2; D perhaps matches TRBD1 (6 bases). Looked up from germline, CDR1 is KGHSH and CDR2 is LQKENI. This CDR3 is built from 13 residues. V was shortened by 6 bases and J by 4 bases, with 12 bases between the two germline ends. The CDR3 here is CASSDDRTYGYTF. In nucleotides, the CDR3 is TGTGCCAGCTCCGACGACAGGACCTATGGCTACACCTTC.

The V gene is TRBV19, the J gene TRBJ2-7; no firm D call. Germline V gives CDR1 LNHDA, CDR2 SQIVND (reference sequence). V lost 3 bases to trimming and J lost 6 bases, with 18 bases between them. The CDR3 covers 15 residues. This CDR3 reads CASSIGGVATSEQYF. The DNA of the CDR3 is TGTGCCAGTAGTATTGGCGGAGTTGCTACCTCCGAGCAGTACTTC.

CDR3 region: CASSPSGISNQPQHF. In DNA form, the CDR3 reads TGTGCCAGCTCCCCTTCAGGGATCAGCAATCAGCCCCAGCATTTT. The rearrangement links TRBV18 to TRBJ1-5; TRBD1 might be the D (5 bases). V dropped 6 bases and J dropped 1 base, with 13 bases sitting between them. The CDR3 spans 15 residues. Germline lookup yields CDR1 KGHSH and CDR2 LQKENI.